This T cell receptor (beta chain) appears in the sequencing data of a study of immune heterogeneity within non-small cell lung tumors. This clonotype has a count of ten or more. Template material comprised bulk tumor genomic DNA at roughly 650 ng per sample. In surgery, several biopsies were collected from each primary tumor at widely spaced sites. Before undergoing curative surgery, patients had newly diagnosed non-small cell lung cancer that was untreated. Surgery with curative intent was being performed on the donors, who were newly diagnosed non-small cell lung cancer patients. TCR beta CDR3 was amplified by multiplex PCR using 32 V and 13 J primers. TCRdb itself ran the multiplex PCR reads through MiXCR, one entry per CDR3 protein. The table includes about 15,000 distinct CDR3 sequences, 30% to 35% detected once. This receptor was identified in a woman aged 50 to 60 with non-small cell lung cancer. Sample: lung tumor tissue.

The CDR3 region is CASRRGGGRPNTEAFF. The CDR3 DNA reads as TGTGCTAGTCGCCGCGGTGGGGGGCGCCCGAACACTGAAGCTTTCTTT. The chain is built from TRBV12-5 and TRBJ1-1; possibly TRBD1 for D (6 bases). V dropped 8 bases and J dropped 1 base, with 20 bases sitting between them. From germline, CDR1 is LGHNT and CDR2 FRNRAP. This CDR3 is built from 16 residues.